The rows below give T cell receptor beta chains drawn from one sample of a study of shared clonotypes between healthy human individuals. Sequencing was performed with immunoSEQ multiplex PCR; in TCRdb, only in-frame clones are kept and a portion is missing. The data hold some 2.1 million clones, with 90% to 95% observed a single time. The sequencing sample was made of naive CD8+ T cells from PBMCs. These receptor sequences come from a man aged 18 to 29 in good health. Some clones in this sample may be carry-over from other donors' samples. The CDR3 runs from the conserved cysteine through the conserved F or W. The D gene is left open where the match is weak. Not every row has a clone size; where given, it reads once, few, many or a size class.

>TRBJ2-1|TRBV11-2|NA|NA
CASSFSLGLEQFF
TGTGCCAGCAGCTTTAGCTTAGGGCTAGAGCAGTTCTTC
>TRBJ2-3|TRBV9|NA|NA
CASSPVVGTDTQYF
TGTGCCAGCAGTCCAGTGGTTGGCACAGATACGCAGTATTTT
>TRBJ2-2|TRBV27|NA|TRBD2
CASSLSGTSVLANTGELFF
TGTGCCAGCAGTTTATCGGGGACTAGCGTTCTCGCGAACACCGGGGAGCTGTTTTTT
>TRBJ1-2|TRBV4-1|once|NA
CASSQDVRGRYTF
TGCGCCAGCAGCCAAGATGTCCGAGGGCGCTACACCTTC
>TRBJ1-2|TRBV14|NA|TRBD1
CASSPTGNGYTF
TGTGCCAGCAGCCCGACAGGGAATGGCTACACCTTC
>TRBJ1-2|TRBV7-9|NA|NA
CASSLGGGGYTF
TGTGCCAGCAGCTTAGGTGGGGGAGGCTACACCTTC
>TRBJ2-2|TRBV7-2|NA|TRBD2
CASSFRRLAGVNTGELFF
TGTGCCAGCAGCTTCCGCCGACTAGCGGGAGTAAACACCGGGGAGCTGTTTTTT
>TRBJ2-7|TRBV6-1|once|NA
CASISSYEQYF
TGTGCCAGCATAAGCTCCTACGAGCAGTACTTC
>TRBJ2-1|TRBV10-3|NA|NA
CAISDAGPVLSYNEQFF
TGTGCCATCAGTGATGCGGGCCCAGTCCTCTCCTACAATGAGCAGTTCTTC
>TRBJ2-7|TRBV4-3|NA|TRBD2
CASSQGLAGSNEQYF
TGCGCCAGCAGCCAAGGCCTAGCGGGATCTAACGAGCAGTACTTC
>TRBJ2-2|TRBV5-1|NA|NA
CASSPAIAPGTGELFF
TGCGCCAGCAGCCCGGCAATAGCCCCGGGCACCGGGGAGCTGTTTTTT
>TRBJ2-7|TRBV30|once|NA
CAWSVGYRYEQYF
TGTGCCTGGAGTGTAGGCTACCGGTACGAGCAGTACTTC
>TRBJ2-7|TRBV27|NA|NA
CASSLTQPAGSYEQYF
TGTGCCAGCAGTTTAACCCAACCGGCGGGGTCCTACGAGCAGTACTTC
>TRBJ2-3|TRBV5-8|NA|TRBD1
CASSLFRDRATDTQYF
TGTGCCAGCAGCTTGTTCCGGGACAGGGCCACAGATACGCAGTATTTT
>TRBJ2-2|TRBV9|NA|NA
CASSPRDRVPNTGELFF
TGTGCCAGCAGCCCCCGAGATAGGGTCCCCAACACCGGGGAGCTGTTTTTT
>TRBJ2-7|TRBV29-1|NA|TRBD1
CSAKFKGQSYEQYF
TGCAGCGCCAAATTTAAGGGACAGAGCTACGAGCAGTACTTC
>TRBJ1-2|TRBV6-5|NA|NA
CASTGWGDYGYTF
TGTGCCAGCACCGGATGGGGGGACTATGGCTACACCTTC
>TRBJ1-1|TRBV6-1|NA|NA
CASSGPGLAEAFF
TGTGCCAGCAGTGGGCCAGGGTTGGCTGAAGCTTTCTTT
>TRBJ2-7|TRBV7-9|NA|NA
CASSLNAHEQYF
TGTGCCAGCAGCTTGAACGCCCATGAGCAGTACTTC
>TRBJ1-2|TRBV7-9|NA|NA
CASSSPADRYGYTF
TGTGCCAGCAGCTCGCCCGCCGACAGGTATGGCTACACCTTC
>TRBJ2-1|TRBV14|NA|NA
CASSPYLHEQFF
TGTGCCAGCAGCCCGTACTTACATGAGCAGTTCTTC